This entry lists 12 T cell receptor beta chains sequenced from one sample in a study of yellow fever vaccine responses in identical twins. TCRdb processed the RT-PCR reads anew with MiXCR; each CDR3 protein has one entry. The sample lists some 20,000 distinct CDR3 sequences, roughly 70% occurring once. Sequencing used T cells from blood (PBMCs), unsorted or a sorted subset (not recorded which), obtained before or after yellow fever vaccination (not recorded which). These receptors were obtained from a woman younger than 30 who received the yellow fever vaccine.

The chain combines TRBV10-3 with TRBJ2-5; TRBD1 matches at 7 bases. Germline V gene sequence: CDR1 ENHRY, CDR2 SYGVKD. V gave up 4 bases and J gave up 2 bases; unmatched junction bases: 4. CDR3 size: 14 residues. CDR3: CAISGTGKQETQYF. In DNA form, the CDR3 reads TGTGCCATCAGTGGGACAGGAAAGCAAGAGACCCAGTACTTC.

The gene calls are TRBV19 and TRBJ2-1; no clear D gene. V was pared by 8 bases and J by 1 base, with 15 bases between. Germline lookup yields CDR1 LNHDA and CDR2 SQIVND (reference sequence). CDR3 length: 15 amino acids. CDR3 sequence (DNA): TGTGCCAGTCTAGACCTAGGTCTTTCCTACAATGAGCAGTTCTTC. Protein: CASLDLGLSYNEQFF.

The rearrangement joins TRBV11-1 to TRBJ2-1; D is uncertain. Germline CDR1 SGHAT, CDR2 FQDESV (reference sequence). The CDR3 loop spans 11 amino acids. Trimming took off 5 bases at V and 10 bases at J, with 9 bases between the two ends. CDR3 DNA sequence: TGTGCCAGCAGCCTCGGACCCGAGCAGTTCTTC. It specifies CASSLGPEQFF.

This chain links TRBV3-1 with TRBJ2-1; 9 nucleotides line up with TRBD2. Germline V gives CDR1 LGHDT, CDR2 YNNKEL (reference sequence). CDR3 length: 17 residues. With V trimmed by 0 bases and J by 2 bases, 5 bases remained unmatched. DNA for the CDR3: TGTGCCAGCAGCCAAGACTTGAGGACTAGCGCCTACAATGAGCAGTTCTTC. Translating it yields CASSQDLRTSAYNEQFF.

This clonotype was recorded once. In nucleotides, the CDR3 is TGTGCCAGCAGGCCCCGACAGGGTGGACCTGGAAACACCATATATTTT. Its protein is CASRPRQGGPGNTIYF. The gene calls are TRBV6-1 and TRBJ1-3; 7 bases align to TRBD1. CDR3 length: 16 amino acids. J gave up 2 bases and V 6 bases, and 10 bases lay outside the gene matches. Germline values: CDR1 MNHNS, CDR2 SASEGT.

This clonotype was seen only once. This rearrangement joins TRBV12-3 or TRBV12-4 to TRBJ1-6; TRBD1 aligns across 7 bases. The V and J ends lost 4 bases and 6 bases, in that order; junction bases with no gene match: 6. This CDR3 spans 15 amino acids. CDR3 DNA sequence: TGTGCCAGCAGTTCCCGGGGGACAGCTAATTCACCCCTCCACTTT. Translated: CASSSRGTANSPLHF.

This chain connects TRBV7-6 to TRBJ1-1; D possibly corresponds to TRBD1 (5 bases). Between the trimmed V and J ends, which lost 5 bases and 4 bases, there was a span of 14 bases. Germline V gene sequence: CDR1 SGHVS, CDR2 FNYEAQ. The CDR3 totals 14 residues. The CDR3 DNA follows: TGTGCCAGCAGCGCGCAGGGCCAGGGCACTGAAGCTTTCTTT. Its protein is CASSAQGQGTEAFF. The entire variable domain, with the rest obtained from reference TRBV7-6 and TRBJ1-1, is as follows: GAGVSQSPRYKVTKRGQDVALRCDPISGHVSLYWYRQALGQGPEFLTYFNYEAQQDKSGLPNDRFSAERPEGSISTLTIQRTEQRDSAMYRCASSAQGQGTEAFFGQGTRLTVV.

V and J are TRBV6-2 or TRBV6-3 and TRBJ2-7; maybe TRBD2 (5 bases). Per germline, CDR1 MNHEY and CDR2 SVGEGT. CDR3 length equals 17 residues. Trimming stripped 2 bases from V and 4 bases from J, with 21 bases between. The DNA of the CDR3 is TGTGCCAGCAGTTACCCAGCGGACGTACCCTTTACATACGAGCAGTACTTC. Translating it yields CASSYPADVPFTYEQYF.

The chain joins TRBV20-1 to TRBJ1-1, with D perhaps TRBD1 (5 bases). Germline V gene sequence: CDR1 DFQATT, CDR2 SNEGSKA (reference sequence). Deletions cut 0 bases from V and 1 base from J, with 9 bases between. The CDR3 runs 14 residues. Written as DNA, the CDR3 is TGCAGTGCTAGAGATATGGGGACGAACACTGAAGCTTTCTTT. Translation gives CSARDMGTNTEAFF.

This chain links TRBV20-1 with TRBJ2-1; TRBD2 agrees at 7 bases. CDR1 and CDR2 (germline): DFQATT, SNEGSKA (reference sequence). With V trimmed by 0 bases and J by 8 bases, 4 bases remained unmatched. The CDR3 totals 13 residues. This CDR3 is CSARDGLVHEQFF. The CDR3 DNA reads TGCAGTGCTAGAGACGGACTAGTCCATGAGCAGTTCTTC.

This chain joins TRBV7-6 and TRBJ1-2; tentative D call: TRBD1 (5 bases). The CDR3 runs to 14 residues. CDR1 is SGHVS, CDR2 FNYEAQ, per germline. V was cut by 2 bases and J by 2 bases, with 9 bases left in between. The CDR3 DNA reads TGTGCCAGCAGCTTAATGGGGCAGAACTATGGCTACACCTTC. It encodes CASSLMGQNYGYTF.

This sequence joins TRBV2 and TRBJ2-1; 8 nucleotides align to TRBD2. CDR1 SNHLY and CDR2 FYNNEI come from the germline V gene. V trimming: 2 bases; J trimming: 0 bases; junction bases outside the gene matches: 0. The CDR3 totals 15 residues. CDR3 coding DNA: TGTGCCAGCAGTGAACTAGCGGGCTCCTACAATGAGCAGTTCTTC. Translation gives CASSELAGSYNEQFF.